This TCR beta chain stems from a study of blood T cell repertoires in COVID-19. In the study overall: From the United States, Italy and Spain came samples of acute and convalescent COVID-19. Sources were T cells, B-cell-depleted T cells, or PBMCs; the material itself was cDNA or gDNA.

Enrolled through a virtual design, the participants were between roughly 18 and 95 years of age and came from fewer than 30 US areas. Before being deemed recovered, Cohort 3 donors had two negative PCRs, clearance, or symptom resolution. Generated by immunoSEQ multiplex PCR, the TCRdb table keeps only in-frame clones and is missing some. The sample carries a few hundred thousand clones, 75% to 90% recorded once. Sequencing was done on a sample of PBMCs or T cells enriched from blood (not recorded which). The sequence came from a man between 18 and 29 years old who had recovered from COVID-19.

The CDR3 is CASSPRTGQYGNTGELFF. The DNA for the CDR3 is TGTGCCAGCAGCCCCCGGACAGGGCAATACGGGAACACCGGGGAGCTGTTTTTT. This chain links TRBV5-6 with TRBJ2-2, with 8 nucleotides matching TRBD1. From germline, CDR1 is SGHDT and CDR2 YYEEEE. V was clipped by 4 bases and J by 1 base; unmatched bases: 12. The CDR3 is 18 residues long.